This record concerns one T cell receptor beta chain sequence. Its antigen is unidentified. This sample is drawn from a study of OX40 agonist ivuxolimab in advanced cancers. Study at large: While on treatment, patients had intravenous ivuxolimab at 0.01 to 10 mg/kg every 2 weeks. Study-level results: Clonal expansion was seen in CD4+ and CD8+ blood T cells by week 6 at 0.1 to 3.0 mg/kg.

V was clipped by 3 bases and J by 2 bases; unmatched bases: 9. This CDR3 spans 18 amino acids. Germline values: CDR1 SGHTA, CDR2 FQGNSA. Produced via immunoSEQ multiplex PCR; TCRdb's table is partial and in-frame only. Counted here are roughly 60,000 clones, approximately 90% occurring once; the ten biggest clones make up about 0.46%. The receptor's source is an adult with an advanced solid tumor such as melanoma, head and neck, liver or kidney cancer. V is TRBV7-2 and J is TRBJ2-1; TRBD2 agrees at 11 bases. The specimen comprised CD4+ or CD8+ T cells sorted from blood, sampled in a trial of the OX40 agonist ivuxolimab. CDR3 nucleotides: TGTGCCAGCAGCTTCACTAGCGGGAGTGTTAGTACCTACAATGAGCAGTTCTTC. This sequence encodes CASSFTSGSVSTYNEQFF.